This T cell receptor (beta chain) was sequenced for a study of blood T cell repertoires in COVID-19. Overall study: Material from acute and convalescent COVID-19 was sourced from the United States, Italy and Spain. From T cells, B-cell-depleted T cells, or PBMCs came the material, which was cDNA or gDNA.

Clones were read by immunoSEQ multiplex PCR, and TCRdb kept only the in-frame ones, dropping some. Counted here are some 110,000 clones, about 80% occurring once; the ten biggest clones make up around 16%. Trimming cost V 5 bases and J 3 bases, with 16 bases left between them. The length of the CDR3 is 16 residues. Germline assignment: CDR1 SGHVS and CDR2 FNYEAQ. The sample was peripheral blood. V gene TRBV7-6 combines with J gene TRBJ1-4; D is possibly TRBD1 (6 bases). The origin of this receptor is a man in his sixties with active or convalescent COVID-19. CDR3 residues: CASSPGVPGANEKLFF. In DNA, the CDR3 is TGTGCCAGCAGCCCTGGGGTCCCAGGGGCTAATGAAAAACTGTTTTTT.